The entry below gives a single T cell receptor (beta chain) sequence along with its context. Its antigen is unidentified. This sample is drawn from a study of cytomegalovirus exposure and HLA in healthy donors. General study points: A later analysis linked about 17,000 TCR beta sequences to HLA alleles at 0.05 false discovery rate. The likely origin of a cluster of highly shared sequence variants was a sequencing artifact.

PCR amplification relied on 60 Vbeta primers (plus 13 Jbeta primers). Original analysis: A later analysis counted approximately 88 million unique TCR beta chains, some 10 million shared. Some clones are missing from TCRdb's copy, which holds only in-frame ones; the method was immunoSEQ multiplex PCR. V, J and clone size derive from that table, while D and trimming were established from the DNA sequence. The clone table shows 150,000 to 200,000 clones, with the ten largest holding 2.1%. This CDR3 has 16 amino acids. Germline V gene lookup returns CDR1 MGHDK and CDR2 SYGVNS. The V gene end was trimmed by 4 bases and the J gene end by 3 bases; junction bases not matched to a gene: 9. Unrecorded immune exposures were likely, despite nominal health at sampling.

This sequence was found in a man aged 30 to 39 in good health and CMV-seronegative. The sample consisted of PBMCs. This chain uses TRBV25-1 with TRBJ1-5; TRBD1 aligns across 7 bases. CDR3 sequence (DNA): TGTGCCAGCAGTGGTACGACAGGGCCGGTCAATCAGCCCCAGCATTTT. Translated, it gives CASSGTTGPVNQPQHF.